Below, 30 T cell receptor beta chains from the same sample are listed, as sequenced in a study of cytomegalovirus exposure and HLA in healthy donors. The PCR contained 60 Vbeta and 13 Jbeta primers. Clones were sequenced by immunoSEQ multiplex PCR, and TCRdb holds only the in-frame ones, with some missing. The profile covers fewer than 150,000 clones, with around 77% appearing a single time and around 1.2% taken by the ten largest. What was sequenced was PBMCs. These receptors all come from a man aged 50-60 years in good health and CMV-seronegative.

The chain employs TRBV7-2 and TRBJ2-1; tentatively, D is TRBD1 (6 bases). The V end was cut by 4 bases, the J end by 6 bases, with 13 bases between. CDR1 and CDR2 from the germline V gene are SGHTA and FQGNSA. This CDR3 has 14 amino acids. The DNA for the CDR3 is TGTGCCAGCAGCTATACCCAGGGGACCAATGAGCAGTTCTTC. This sequence encodes CASSYTQGTNEQFF.

J is TRBJ2-3 and V is TRBV11-1; 8 nucleotides match TRBD1. J was trimmed by 0 bases and V by 5 bases; bases with no gene match: 4. Looked up from germline, CDR1 is SGHAT and CDR2 is FQDESV (reference sequence). The CDR3 is made up of 15 amino acids. The CDR3 nucleotides read TGTGCCAGCAGCCGCGGGACAGGCAGCACAGATACGCAGTATTTT. As protein: CASSRGTGSTDTQYF.

V gene TRBV29-1 combines with J gene TRBJ2-5; 12 bases are a match to TRBD2. The germline gives CDR1 SQVTM, CDR2 ANQGSEA. There are 15 residues in the CDR3. V lost 4 bases to trimming and J lost 5 bases; unmatched junction nucleotides: 8. The CDR3 DNA sequence: TGCAGCGTTGTGTGGACTAGCGGGGATCAGGAGACCCAGTACTTC. This translates into CSVVWTSGDQETQYF.

The CDR3 here is CASSPGGLSGANVLTF. The DNA for the CDR3 is TGTGCCAGCAGCCCAGGGGGCCTATCTGGGGCCAACGTCCTGACTTTC. The chain combines TRBV7-9 with TRBJ2-6; 8 bases match TRBD1. There are 16 residues in the CDR3. Germline values: CDR1 SEHNR, CDR2 FQNEAQ (reference sequence). V lost 5 bases, J lost 1 base, and 4 bases stayed unmatched. The full variable domain, in which reference TRBV7-9 and TRBJ2-6 provide the parts outside the CDR3, is DTGVSQNPRHKITKRGQNVTFRCDPISEHNRLYWYRQTLGQGPEFLTYFQNEAQLEKSRLLSDRFSAERPKGSFSTLEIQRTEQGDSAMYLCASSPGGLSGANVLTFGAGSRLTVL.

V and J are TRBV29-1 and TRBJ2-1; 11 bases fit TRBD1. CDR3 length: 15 residues. V lost 5 bases, J lost 6 bases, and 9 bases stayed unmatched. Germline V gene data show CDR1 as SQVTM and CDR2 as ANQGSEA. CDR3 nucleotides: TGCAGCGTTTCACTACCGGACAGGGGGCTCAATGAGCAGTTCTTC. It encodes CSVSLPDRGLNEQFF.

The chain has TRBV5-4 and TRBJ2-1; TRBD1 aligns across 12 bases. This CDR3 is built from 17 residues. V dropped 3 bases and J dropped 1; count of bases not matched to a gene: 5. Germline CDR1 reads SGHNT; CDR2 reads YYREEE (reference sequence). DNA for the CDR3: TGTGCCAGCAGCTCGGGACAGGGGGCCGGGTCCTACAATGAGCAGTTCTTC. Amino acid sequence: CASSSGQGAGSYNEQFF.

The chain recombines TRBV19 with TRBJ1-1, with TRBD1 identical over 7 bases. The trim removed 8 bases at V and 6 bases at J, leaving 6 bases unmatched. Germline V lookup: CDR1 LNHDA, CDR2 SQIVND (reference sequence). This CDR3 region has 12 residues. The CDR3: CASGDREPEAFF. CDR3 nucleotides: TGTGCCAGTGGAGACAGGGAACCTGAAGCTTTCTTT.

The CDR3 sequence is CASSLGAGRGANVLTF. In DNA, the CDR3 is TGTGCCAGCAGCCTGGGGGCAGGGCGAGGGGCCAACGTCCTGACTTTC. The rearrangement uses TRBV5-8 and TRBJ2-6, with D tentatively TRBD1 (6 bases). Deletions cut 4 bases from V and 4 bases from J, with 15 bases between. The CDR3 length is 16 residues. The germline gives CDR1 SGHTS, CDR2 YDEGEE.

The chain links TRBV28 to TRBJ2-3; D not certain. Germline-derived CDR1 and CDR2 are MDHEN and SYDVKM. This CDR3 has 13 residues. Trimming removed 6 bases at V and 3 bases at J, with 10 bases between. The CDR3 DNA sequence: TGTGCCAGCAGCGGTGACGGGACAGATACGCAGTATTTT. Translation: CASSGDGTDTQYF.

The rearrangement links TRBV7-2 to TRBJ2-1, with D possibly being TRBD1 (5 bases). Trimming pared 4 bases from V and 3 bases from J, leaving 10 bases between. Germline V gene data show CDR1 as SGHTA and CDR2 as FQGNSA. There are 14 residues in the CDR3. CDR3 in amino acids: CASSSDTLYNEQFF. The CDR3 DNA reads TGTGCCAGCAGCTCGGACACACTCTACAATGAGCAGTTCTTC.

This chain connects TRBV10-3 to TRBJ1-3, with D unresolved. This CDR3 is built from 13 residues. Germline V gene lookup returns CDR1 ENHRY and CDR2 SYGVKD. Trimming removed 10 bases from V and 6 bases from J, with 16 bases in between. The CDR3 region has the DNA TGTGCCACCGAACAGAATCGGGAAAACACCATATATTTT. This gives the protein CATEQNRENTIYF.

The chain has TRBV18 and TRBJ2-5; D unclear. Per the germline V gene, CDR1 is KGHSH and CDR2 is LQKENI. The CDR3 extends over 14 amino acids. Trimming left V 1 base short and J 2 bases short, with 8 bases between. This CDR3 is CASSPQMAQETQYF. CDR3 coding DNA: TGTGCCAGCTCACCACAGATGGCTCAAGAGACCCAGTACTTC.

Written as DNA, the CDR3 is TGTGCCAGCAGCGGGCAGGATAGCAATCAGCCCCAGCATTTT. It encodes CASSGQDSNQPQHF. The V and J genes are TRBV9 and TRBJ1-5; unclear D gene. This CDR3 has 14 amino acids. Germline V CDR1 and CDR2: SGDLS, YYNGEE. Trimming removed 3 bases at V and 0 bases at J, with 7 bases between.

V and J are TRBV6-6 and TRBJ1-2; 7 bases are a match to TRBD1. The germline CDR1 and CDR2 sequences are MNHNY and SVGAGI (reference sequence). The CDR3 runs to 13 residues. After removal of 5 bases from V and 3 bases from J, the junction contained 3 bases not matched to a gene. The CDR3 nucleotides are TGTGCCAGCAGTCTTGACAGGGACTATGGCTACACCTTC. This encodes CASSLDRDYGYTF.

This clone occurred once. V is TRBV6-1 and J is TRBJ2-3; unclear D gene. The CDR3 runs 13 residues. V gave up 8 bases and J gave up 3 bases, with 12 bases separating them. Germline assignment: CDR1 MNHNS and CDR2 SASEGT. The CDR3 coding sequence is TGTGCCAGCTCCGTCGTAGCTACAGATACGCAGTATTTT. Translating gives CASSVVATDTQYF.

There are a few counts of this clone. The V and J genes are TRBV4-1 and TRBJ1-4, with TRBD1 identical over 8 bases. Germline lookup yields CDR1 MGHRA and CDR2 YSYEKL. There are 14 residues in the CDR3. With 3 bases clipped from V and 8 bases from J, the junction kept 5 bases outside the gene matches. This CDR3 is CASSQTGDREKLFF. The CDR3 DNA reads as TGCGCCAGCAGCCAGACAGGGGATCGAGAAAAACTGTTTTTT.

CDR3 loop: CASSLGFRAEETQYF. The CDR3 DNA sequence: TGTGCCAGCAGCTTGGGATTCAGGGCCGAAGAGACCCAGTACTTC. The chain employs TRBV7-9 and TRBJ2-5, with a tentative D call TRBD1 (5 bases). Trimming cost V 3 bases and J 3 bases, with 14 bases left between them. Germline-derived CDR1 and CDR2 are SEHNR and FQNEAQ (reference sequence). This CDR3 contains 15 residues.

This chain links TRBV2 with TRBJ2-3; 8 bases align to TRBD2. In germline, CDR1 is SNHLY, CDR2 FYNNEI. The CDR3 consists of 17 residues. Trimming at V came to 5 bases and at J to 0 bases, leaving 10 bases not matched to a gene. The CDR3 protein is CASSTLAAHASTDTQYF. The CDR3 nucleotides read TGTGCCAGCAGTACACTAGCGGCCCACGCCAGCACAGATACGCAGTATTTT.

J is TRBJ1-1 and V is TRBV28; 10 bases line up with TRBD1. J lost 3 bases, V lost 6 bases, and 7 bases had no gene match. Germline V CDR1 and CDR2: MDHEN, SYDVKM. The CDR3 totals 15 residues. The chain's CDR3 is CASSGPGQGHTEAFF. The CDR3 DNA is TGTGCCAGCAGCGGCCCGGGACAGGGGCACACTGAAGCTTTCTTT.

This chain uses TRBV5-1 with TRBJ1-2, with 8 bases fitting TRBD1. Germline CDR1 reads SGHRS; CDR2 reads YFSETQ. V lost 3 bases and J lost 3; bases outside the gene matches: 13. CDR3 length: 17 amino acids. CDR3 coding DNA: TGCGCCAGCAGCTCAAACCCAGGACAGGGTCTCGACTATGGCTACACCTTC. It codes for CASSSNPGQGLDYGYTF.

This chain connects TRBV28 to TRBJ1-3; TRBD1 might be the D (5 bases). The CDR3 totals 16 residues. Trimming removed 3 bases from V and 0 bases from J, with 12 bases in between. Germline CDR1 reads MDHEN; CDR2 reads SYDVKM. The CDR3 loop reads CASSFLGAASGNTIYF. The CDR3 DNA follows: TGTGCCAGCAGTTTTCTTGGGGCGGCCTCTGGAAACACCATATATTTT.

The V and J genes are TRBV5-4 and TRBJ2-7; 11 bases are a match to TRBD2. Per the germline V gene, CDR1 is SGHNT and CDR2 is YYREEE (reference sequence). The CDR3 extends over 17 amino acids. V lost 4 bases to trimming and J lost 2 bases; unmatched junction nucleotides: 11. The chain's CDR3 is CASSPVGPGLAAYEQYF. CDR3 bases: TGTGCCAGCAGCCCGGTCGGACCGGGACTAGCGGCCTACGAGCAGTACTTC.

V gene TRBV7-9 combines with J gene TRBJ2-2, with a tentative D call TRBD2 (6 bases). The CDR3 is 16 amino acids. Trimming stripped 2 bases from V and 1 base from J, with 11 bases between. Germline V gene data show CDR1 as SEHNR and CDR2 as FQNEAQ (reference sequence). CDR3 protein: CASSLKGTLNTGELFF. DNA for the CDR3: TGTGCCAGCAGCTTAAAGGGGACTTTGAACACCGGGGAGCTGTTTTTT.

The sample holds many counts of this clone. The chain recombines TRBV5-1 with TRBJ2-1; 9 bases are shared with TRBD2. Germline V gene data show CDR1 as SGHRS and CDR2 as YFSETQ. The V gene end was trimmed by 0 bases and the J gene end by 5 bases; junction bases not matched to a gene: 3. The CDR3 runs 15 residues. The CDR3 DNA sequence: TGCGCCAGCAGCTTGGGACTAGCGGAGAACAATGAGCAGTTCTTC. Protein: CASSLGLAENNEQFF.

This clone has more than one count but fewer than ten. The rearrangement joins TRBV5-4 to TRBJ1-2; the D gene is possibly TRBD1 (5 bases). Trimming removed 1 base from V and 4 bases from J, with 8 bases in between. CDR3 length: 13 residues. CDR1 is SGHNT and CDR2 is YYREEE in the germline V gene (reference sequence). In DNA, the CDR3 is TGTGCCAGCAGCTTGCCACAGGCCTATGGCTACACCTTC. Its translation is CASSLPQAYGYTF.

The chain combines TRBV5-1 with TRBJ2-5; TRBD2 is a possible D gene (7 bases). Between the trimmed V and J ends, which lost 4 bases and 4 bases, there was a span of 26 bases. Germline V gene lookup returns CDR1 SGHRS and CDR2 YFSETQ. This CDR3 has 18 residues. CDR3 in amino acids: CASSPLRGGTLGGETQYF. CDR3 DNA sequence: TGCGCCAGCAGCCCCCTTAGGGGGGGGACACTTGGGGGAGAGACCCAGTACTTC.

CDR3 protein: CASSLTGNSYEQYF. In nucleotides, the CDR3 is TGTGCCAGCAGCTTGACAGGGAACTCCTACGAGCAGTACTTC. This chain connects TRBV11-2 to TRBJ2-7, with 7 bases matching TRBD1. Germline V gene sequence: CDR1 SGHAT, CDR2 FQNNGV. V lost 3 bases and J lost 0; bases outside the gene matches: 2. The CDR3 is 14 amino acids. Complete variable domain (other parts from reference TRBV11-2 and TRBJ2-7): EAGVAQSPRYKIIEKRQSVAFWCNPISGHATLYWYQQILGQGPKLLIQFQNNGVVDDSQLPKDRFSAERLKGVDSTLKIQPAKLEDSAVYLCASSLTGNSYEQYFGPGTRLTVT.

This clone showed up just a few times. This rearrangement joins TRBV6-4 to TRBJ1-6; tentative D call: TRBD1 (5 bases). In germline, CDR1 is MRHNA, CDR2 SNTAGT. Trimming took off 6 bases at V and 4 bases at J, with 10 bases between the two ends. The CDR3 is made up of 14 amino acids. CDR3: CASRDTSYNSPLHF. CDR3 bases: TGTGCCAGCAGGGACACTTCTTATAATTCACCCCTCCACTTT.

Remarks on this clone: The germline gene is not matched at one end of the junction; a read error may be the cause. This chain links TRBV20-1 with TRBJ2-7, with D maybe TRBD2 (6 bases). Germline CDR1 is DFQATT and CDR2 is SNEGSKA (reference sequence). This CDR3 comprises 11 residues. The CDR3 DNA follows: TGCAGTGCTAGTCGGGGGAGCGAGTATCACTTC. The encoded protein is CSASRGSEYHF.

This chain uses TRBV7-2 with TRBJ2-5; D ambiguous. Trimming pared 2 bases from V and 3 bases from J, leaving 7 bases between. This CDR3 has 13 amino acids. CDR1 SGHTA and CDR2 FQGNSA come from the germline V gene. The CDR3 spells CASSLQVKETQYF. CDR3 bases: TGTGCCAGCAGCTTACAGGTGAAAGAGACCCAGTACTTC.